This TCR beta chain is from a study of T cell responses to AZD1222 COVID-19 vaccine. Points from the study as a whole: Seropositive status at baseline applied to only five or six AZD1222 recipients. As reported, nearly half of all spike-specific TCRs target variant regions that are unmutated.

Sequencing was performed with immunoSEQ multiplex PCR; in TCRdb, only in-frame clones are kept and a portion is missing. The sample includes more than 150,000 clones, 94% of them seen just once. The V end lost 5 bases, the J end lost 1 base, and 9 bases lay between the germline ends. CDR1 SGHTA and CDR2 FQGTGA come from the germline V gene. The CDR3 loop spans 13 amino acids. Details on this clone: The antigen is undetermined.

The chain couples TRBV7-3 to TRBJ2-7; D not resolved. This clonotype originated in an adult who received the AZD1222 COVID-19 vaccine. The starting material was peripheral blood, obtained 28 days after the second AZD1222 dose. The DNA of the CDR3 is TGTGCCAGCAGCCAAGGGATGTCCTACGAGCAGTACTTC. Protein: CASSQGMSYEQYF. Filled out from reference TRBV7-3 and TRBJ2-7, the complete variable domain reads GAGVSQTPSNKVTEKGKYVELRCDPISGHTALYWYRQSLGQGPEFLIYFQGTGAADDSGLPNDRFFAVRPEGSVSTLKIQRTERGDSAVYLCASSQGMSYEQYFGPGTRLTVT.